This TCR beta chain was sequenced for a study of blood T cell repertoires in COVID-19. Study details: PBMCs, B-cell-depleted T cells, or T cells provided the cDNA or gDNA that made up the material.

Per the original methods: Reference gene primers were amplified, and this amplification served to estimate nucleated cell counts. Repertoires were generated with immunoSEQ multiplex PCR, while TCRdb's copy carries only in-frame clones and drops some. V and J calls and clone size come straight from that table; D and trimming were deduced from the DNA. The data show about 670,000 clones, just under 90% seen once. Sequencing was done on a sample of peripheral blood. This receptor was obtained from a woman younger than 30 with acute or convalescent COVID-19.

CDR3 DNA sequence: TGTGCCAGCAGCAAACCGGGACTACCTCTCAGGGCGGCCAAAAACATTCAGTACTTC. Amino acids: CASSKPGLPLRAAKNIQYF. This sequence joins TRBV7-2 and TRBJ2-4, with 7 bases lining up with TRBD2. This CDR3 contains 19 residues. J lost 1 base, V lost 5 bases, and 17 bases had no gene match. The germline V gene encodes CDR1 SGHTA and CDR2 FQGNSA.